This entry lists 3 T cell receptor beta chains sequenced from one sample in a study of blood T cell repertoires in COVID-19. Clones were sequenced by immunoSEQ multiplex PCR, and TCRdb holds only the in-frame ones, with some missing. The sample gives over 110,000 clones, 87% of which show up once; approximately 11% is in the top ten. Sequencing input: PBMCs or T cells enriched from blood (not recorded which). The receptors stem from a man aged 55-75 years who had recovered from COVID-19.

The rearrangement links TRBV4-1 to TRBJ1-3; no definite D call. Per the germline V gene, CDR1 is MGHRA and CDR2 is YSYEKL. The CDR3 has 15 amino acids. V dropped 0 bases and J dropped 4 bases, with 10 bases sitting between them. CDR3 amino acids: CASSQDPGKGNTIYF. The CDR3 nucleotides are TGCGCCAGCAGCCAAGATCCGGGGAAAGGAAACACCATATATTTT.

In this sample, this clone turned up once. The genes are TRBV12-2 and TRBJ1-4. TRBV12-2 is given as a pseudogene. The CDR3 is 16 residues long. CDR3 loop: CASRPTRGGWKEKLFF. In DNA, the CDR3 is TGTGCAAGTCGCCCCACTAGGGGGGGCTGGAAAGAAAAACTGTTTTTT.

This clone was seen just once. The V gene is TRBV30, the J gene TRBJ1-3; D is uncertain. Germline V gene lookup returns CDR1 GTSNPN and CDR2 SVGIG (reference sequence). Trimming stripped 1 base from V and 0 bases from J, with 13 bases between. The CDR3 spans 16 residues. CDR3 in DNA: TGTGCCTGGAGTGGGCAGGAAAGCTTCTCTGGAAACACCATATATTTT. Its translation: CAWSGQESFSGNTIYF.